These 27 T cell receptor beta chains originate from one sample sequenced in a study of blood T cell repertoires in COVID-19. Method: immunoSEQ multiplex PCR; TCRdb's copy keeps in-frame clones and lacks some. The data show more than 300,000 clones, approximately 90% seen once. Sequencing was carried out using PBMCs or T cells enriched from blood (not recorded which). The receptors originated from a middle-aged woman who had been exposed to COVID-19.

The chain links TRBV7-2 to TRBJ1-1; possibly TRBD1 for D (6 bases). Between the trimmed V and J ends, which lost 1 base and 5 bases, there was a span of 14 bases. The CDR3 contains 15 residues. Germline V CDR1 and CDR2: SGHTA, FQGNSA. CDR3: CASSLDRVFGTEAFF. The CDR3 region has the DNA TGTGCCAGCAGCTTAGACAGGGTATTTGGGACTGAAGCTTTCTTT. Supplemented by reference TRBV7-2 and TRBJ1-1, the full variable domain reads GAGVSQSPSNKVTEKGKDVELRCDPISGHTALYWYRQSLGQGLEFLIYFQGNSAPDKSGLPSDRFSAERTGGSVSTLTIQRTQQEDSAVYLCASSLDRVFGTEAFFGQGTRLTVV.

The chain couples TRBV7-9 to TRBJ2-3, with TRBD1 matching 10 bases. Germline-derived CDR1 and CDR2 are SEHNR and FQNEAQ (reference sequence). This CDR3 has 15 amino acids. Losses at the gene ends were 3 bases for V and 2 bases for J; bases not matched to a gene: 2. CDR3 nucleotide sequence: TGTGCCAGCAGCTTGGGACAGGGGAACACAGATACGCAGTATTTT. Residues: CASSLGQGNTDTQYF.

The CDR3 here is CASSLRQGAFF. CDR3 in DNA: TGTGCCAGCAGCTTGCGGCAGGGGGCTTTCTTT. The genes are TRBV5-8 and TRBJ1-1; possible D gene TRBD1, 6 bases. V gave up 1 base and J gave up 11 bases, with 9 bases separating them. In germline, CDR1 is SGHTS, CDR2 YDEGEE. CDR3 length: 11 residues.

This clone was seen just once. The chain has TRBV30 and TRBJ1-2; a weak D match, TRBD1 (5 bases). The germline CDR1 and CDR2 sequences are GTSNPN and SVGIG (reference sequence). The CDR3 length is 12 residues. With 0 bases removed from V and 12 bases from J, the gap between germline ends came to 14 bases. The CDR3 sequence: CAWSVSGYRNTF. The CDR3 DNA is TGTGCCTGGAGTGTGTCAGGGTATAGGAACACCTTC.

This clone was counted between two and nine times. J is TRBJ1-2 and V is TRBV7-8, with a possible D match to TRBD1 (6 bases). The germline CDR1 and CDR2 sequences are SGHVS and FQNEAQ. The CDR3 extends over 15 amino acids. V shed 5 bases and J shed 3 bases, with 16 bases lying between them. CDR3 protein: CASSRARQDHYGYTF. The CDR3 region has the DNA TGTGCCAGCAGCCGAGCCAGACAGGACCACTATGGCTACACCTTC.

The CDR3 DNA follows: TGTGCCAGCAGCTTGTTAGTCAGGGGGCTTTCCTCTGGGGCCAACGTCCTGACTTTC. Translation: CASSLLVRGLSSGANVLTF. The chain recombines TRBV5-6 with TRBJ2-6, with 8 bases matching TRBD1. The CDR3 covers 19 residues. V was clipped by 1 base and J by 0 bases; unmatched bases: 9. The V gene's germline CDR1 is SGHDT and CDR2 YYEEEE.

With regard to this clone: Distinct nucleotide sequences in the sample also encode this CDR3. V is TRBV19 and J is TRBJ1-5; 7 bases agree with TRBD1. This CDR3 has 12 residues. The germline CDR1 and CDR2 sequences are LNHDA and SQIVND (reference sequence). V gave up 9 bases and J gave up 4 bases; unmatched junction bases: 3. CDR3 nucleotide sequence: TGTGCCAGCCGGGACAGTAATCAGCCCCAGCATTTT. Its protein is CASRDSNQPQHF. Variable domain in full (rest from reference TRBV19 and TRBJ1-5): DGGITQSPKYLFRKEGQNVTLSCEQNLNHDAMYWYRQDPGQGLRLIYYSQIVNDFQKGDIAEGYSVSREKKESFPLTVTSAQKNPTAFYLCASRDSNQPQHFGDGTRLSIL.

The gene calls are TRBV15 and TRBJ1-5, with 10 nucleotides matching TRBD1. Germline V CDR1 and CDR2: LNHNV, YYDKDF (reference sequence). CDR3 length: 18 residues. V trimming: 4 bases; J trimming: 2 bases; junction bases outside the gene matches: 11. The CDR3 bases are TGTGCCACCAGCACCGGGACAGGGGTCCCCTCGGGCAATCAGCCCCAGCATTTT. It yields the protein CATSTGTGVPSGNQPQHF.

The chain is built from TRBV7-2 and TRBJ1-2, with 7 bases matching TRBD1. The V gene's germline CDR1 is SGHTA and CDR2 FQGNSA. This CDR3 spans 13 amino acids. V trimming: 6 bases; J trimming: 8 bases; junction bases outside the gene matches: 9. CDR3 in DNA: TGTGCCAGCAGACCGACAGGGCCCTACGGCTACACCTTC. Amino acids: CASRPTGPYGYTF.

The rearrangement joins TRBV3-1 (or the pseudogene TRBV3-2) to TRBJ1-2; possibly TRBD1 for D (6 bases). Trimming pared 3 bases from V and 7 bases from J, leaving 21 bases between. The CDR3 totals 16 residues. CDR1 and CDR2 (germline): LGHDT, YNNKEL (reference sequence). The CDR3 region has the DNA TGTGCCAGCAGCCAGTTGCAGGGGCAAGGTTTCGTTGGCTACACCTTC. Its protein product is CASSQLQGQGFVGYTF.

The chain joins TRBV5-1 to TRBJ1-1; no definite D call. Deletions cut 7 bases from V and 4 bases from J, with 11 bases between. CDR1 and CDR2 (germline): SGHRS, YFSETQ. This CDR3 has 12 residues. As DNA, the CDR3 is TGCGCCAGCTTCGGGGAGGGCACTGAAGCTTTCTTT. This gives the protein CASFGEGTEAFF.

V gene TRBV18 combines with J gene TRBJ1-2; TRBD1 agrees at 10 bases. This CDR3 is built from 19 residues. Losses at the gene ends were 3 bases for V and 0 bases for J; bases not matched to a gene: 13. Germline loops: CDR1 KGHSH, CDR2 LQKENI. As DNA, the CDR3 is TGTGCCAGCTCACCCAATACTCTGACAGGGGGCAGGACTAACTATGGCTACACCTTC. As protein: CASSPNTLTGGRTNYGYTF.

The gene calls are TRBV7-9 and TRBJ1-3, with 10 bases lining up with TRBD1. Germline CDR1 is SEHNR and CDR2 is FQNEAQ (reference sequence). With 4 bases clipped from V and 8 bases from J, the junction kept 8 bases outside the gene matches. The CDR3 runs to 15 residues. Here the CDR3 reads CASSSPDRGGYTIYF. Here the CDR3 DNA reads TGTGCCAGCAGCTCCCCGGACAGGGGGGGATACACCATATATTTT.

The J gene is TRBJ2-2, the V gene TRBV11-1, with TRBD2 as a possible D gene (7 bases). The CDR3 extends over 16 amino acids. V was pared by 6 bases and J by 6 bases, with 20 bases between. Germline-derived CDR1 and CDR2 are SGHAT and FQDESV (reference sequence). The CDR3 region has the DNA TGTGCCAGCAGTTTACGCGGGGGCGGGTTCGCCGGGGAGCTGTTTTTT. Protein: CASSLRGGGFAGELFF.

This clone was seen more than once but under ten times. This chain links TRBV14 with TRBJ1-4, with 9 bases that match TRBD1. The trim removed 4 bases at V and 8 bases at J, leaving 5 bases unmatched. The CDR3 has 14 amino acids. Germline assignment: CDR1 SGHDN and CDR2 FVKESK. CDR3 sequence: CASSRPGQGEKLFF. CDR3 sequence (DNA): TGTGCCAGCAGCCGACCGGGACAGGGCGAAAAACTGTTTTTT. The full variable domain, completed using reference TRBV14 and TRBJ1-4, is EAGVTQFPSHSVIEKGQTVTLRCDPISGHDNLYWYRRVMGKEIKFLLHFVKESKQDESGMPNNRFLAERTGGTYSTLKVQPAELEDSGVYFCASSRPGQGEKLFFGSGTQLSVL.

This chain's CDR3 is CASSLLSAVSSYNSPLHF. Written as DNA, the CDR3 is TGTGCCAGCAGCTTACTTTCCGCAGTAAGCTCCTATAATTCACCCCTCCACTTT. The rearrangement links TRBV7-9 to TRBJ1-6; D not resolved. There are 18 residues in the CDR3. The germline gives CDR1 SEHNR, CDR2 FQNEAQ (reference sequence). V was cut by 2 bases and J by 0 bases, with 14 bases left in between.

V usage is TRBV19 and J usage is TRBJ2-3, with 9 bases fitting TRBD2. This CDR3 is built from 17 residues. J was trimmed by 4 bases and V by 3 bases; bases with no gene match: 11. Germline-derived CDR1 and CDR2 are LNHDA and SQIVND (reference sequence). CDR3 DNA: TGTGCCAGTAGTATTCGAAAACCGGGACTAGCAGCAGATACGCAGTATTTT. Its protein is CASSIRKPGLAADTQYF. Combining the CDR3 with reference TRBV19 and TRBJ2-3 gives the whole variable domain DGGITQSPKYLFRKEGQNVTLSCEQNLNHDAMYWYRQDPGQGLRLIYYSQIVNDFQKGDIAEGYSVSREKKESFPLTVTSAQKNPTAFYLCASSIRKPGLAADTQYFGPGTRLTVL.

The chain is built from TRBV3-1 (or the pseudogene TRBV3-2) and TRBJ2-7, with 16 bases identical to TRBD2. CDR1 and CDR2 (germline): LGHDT, YNNKEL (reference sequence). Losses at the gene ends were 7 bases for V and 1 base for J; bases not matched to a gene: 13. CDR3 length: 19 residues. The CDR3 protein is CASTRGLAGGPVSSYEQYF. DNA of the CDR3: TGTGCCAGCACCAGGGGACTAGCGGGAGGGCCAGTAAGTTCCTACGAGCAGTACTTC.

The chain is built from TRBV13 and TRBJ2-3, with a tentative D call TRBD1 (6 bases). V was pared by 2 bases and J by 1 base, with 10 bases between. Germline CDR1 reads PRHDT; CDR2 reads FYEKMQ (reference sequence). The length of the CDR3 is 15 residues. The CDR3 nucleotides are TGTGCCAGCAGCTTATGGACAGACGGCACAGATACGCAGTATTTT. It specifies CASSLWTDGTDTQYF.

This chain uses TRBV19 with TRBJ2-5; TRBD1 matches at 10 bases. V dropped 8 bases and J dropped 4; count of bases not matched to a gene: 4. There are 13 residues in the CDR3. CDR1 is LNHDA and CDR2 is SQIVND in the germline V gene (reference sequence). CDR3 nucleotides: TGTGCCAGTCGACGGACAGGGGGAGAGACCCAGTACTTC. Amino acids: CASRRTGGETQYF.

This clone is a singleton in its sample. The chain has TRBV30 and TRBJ1-2; 10 positions agree with TRBD1. Trimming took 7 bases from V and 8 from J; bases not matched to a gene: 10. Germline CDR1 is GTSNPN and CDR2 is SVGIG (reference sequence). There are 13 residues in the CDR3. CDR3 in DNA: TGTGCCTCGGGACAGGGGTTAGGCAGCGGCTACACCTTC. Protein product: CASGQGLGSGYTF.

This sequence joins TRBV10-2 and TRBJ2-1; 10 bases line up with TRBD2. Germline V gene data show CDR1 as WSHSY and CDR2 as SAAADI. Losses at the gene ends were 7 bases for V and 5 bases for J; bases not matched to a gene: 5. The CDR3 contains 14 residues. The CDR3, as DNA: TGCGCCAGCACCACTAGCGGGGCTAACAATGAGCAGTTCTTC. Translation gives CASTTSGANNEQFF.

In nucleotides, the CDR3 is TGCGCCAGCAGCGGTGGAGGGGCTCAGCCCCAGCATTTT. The encoded protein is CASSGGGAQPQHF. The chain combines TRBV10-2 with TRBJ1-5, with D possibly TRBD1 on 5 matching bases. V lost 6 bases to trimming and J lost 6 bases, with 12 bases between them. The germline V gene has CDR1 WSHSY and CDR2 SAAADI. The CDR3 runs 13 residues.

The CDR3 reads CASSPIGALNTEAFF. Here the CDR3 DNA reads TGTGCCAGCTCACCAATAGGGGCCTTGAACACTGAAGCTTTCTTT. This chain joins TRBV18 and TRBJ1-1; possibly TRBD1 for D (5 bases). This CDR3 contains 15 residues. The V and J ends lost 2 bases and 0 bases respectively, with 10 bases between them. Germline V gene data show CDR1 as KGHSH and CDR2 as LQKENI. The entire variable domain, with the rest obtained from reference TRBV18 and TRBJ1-1, is as follows: NAGVMQNPRHLVRRRGQEARLRCSPMKGHSHVYWYRQLPEEGLKFMVYLQKENIIDESGMPKERFSAEFPKEGPSILRIQQVVRGDSAAYFCASSPIGALNTEAFFGQGTRLTVV.

The V and J genes are TRBV16 and TRBJ2-6, with 7 nucleotides matching TRBD1. CDR1 and CDR2 (germline): KGHSY, FQNENV. The CDR3 contains 16 residues. The ends lost 5 bases at V and 0 bases at J; junction bases unmatched: 4. CDR3 amino acids: CASSSRQGSGANVLTF. The CDR3 region has the DNA TGTGCCAGCAGCTCACGACAGGGCTCTGGGGCCAACGTCCTGACTTTC.

The chain uses TRBV5-1 and TRBJ1-1; 8 bases align to TRBD1. The V segment lost 4 bases and the J segment 7 bases; nucleotides outside the gene matches: 12. The CDR3 is 15 amino acids. Germline V lookup: CDR1 SGHRS, CDR2 YFSETQ. The CDR3 spells CASSLSGGPGIEAFF. Here the CDR3 DNA reads TGCGCCAGCAGCCTATCAGGGGGCCCTGGGATTGAAGCTTTCTTT.

The rearrangement links TRBV10-2 to TRBJ2-2; D remains unclear. V was trimmed by 2 bases and J by 7 bases, leaving 5 bases between them. Germline values: CDR1 WSHSY, CDR2 SAAADI. The CDR3 loop spans 12 amino acids. The CDR3 protein is CASSERVGELFF. DNA for the CDR3: TGCGCCAGCAGTGAGCGAGTCGGGGAGCTGTTTTTT.